The next 9 T cell receptor beta chains were all read from a single sample in a study of CD8 T cells in Susac syndrome. The RNA, about 0.45 to 1 ug, was put through reverse transcription using random hexamers. MiXCR was run by TCRdb on the immunoSEQ multiplex PCR reads, yielding one entry per CDR3 protein. The table records roughly 180,000 distinct CDR3 sequences, more than 90% of them present only once. Material for sequencing was CD4+ T cells from PBMCs. The receptors were gathered from a human donor in good health.

V and J are TRBV7-9 and TRBJ2-7; a possible D gene is TRBD2 (5 bases). The V gene's germline CDR1 is SEHNR and CDR2 FQNEAQ (reference sequence). Trimming shortened V by 5 bases and J by 7 bases, and 24 bases separated the two germline ends. The CDR3 extends over 16 amino acids. The CDR3 nucleotides are TGTGCCAGCAGCCCCCCGGGTGGGCCTACGGGAATAGAGCAGTACTTC. Its protein is CASSPPGGPTGIEQYF.

The V and J genes are TRBV12-3 or TRBV12-4 and TRBJ1-1; D gene uncertain. The CDR3 covers 15 residues. Trimming removed 1 base from V and 1 base from J, with 10 bases in between. The CDR3 DNA sequence: TGTGCCAGCAGTTTAGAGGGCTTAACGAACACTGAAGCTTTCTTT. Protein: CASSLEGLTNTEAFF.

The V call is TRBV2, the J call TRBJ1-1, with 7 nucleotides matching TRBD1. Trimming at V came to 1 base and at J to 0 bases, leaving 2 bases not matched to a gene. Germline values: CDR1 SNHLY, CDR2 FYNNEI. CDR3 length: 15 residues. The CDR3 protein is CASSEGRGLNTEAFF. Here the CDR3 DNA reads TGTGCCAGCAGTGAAGGCAGGGGGTTGAACACTGAAGCTTTCTTT.

The rearrangement joins TRBV29-1 to TRBJ1-1; 12 bases agree with TRBD1. CDR3 length: 14 residues. V gave up 6 bases and J gave up 6 bases; unmatched junction bases: 8. Germline V gene data show CDR1 as SQVTM and CDR2 as ANQGSEA. The CDR3 sequence: CSVGTGGRVAEAFF. CDR3 nucleotides: TGCAGCGTCGGGACAGGGGGCCGGGTGGCTGAAGCTTTCTTT. Full variable domain (missing parts from reference TRBV29-1 and TRBJ1-1): SAVISQKPSRDICQRGTSLTIQCQVDSQVTMMFWYRQQPGQSLTLIATANQGSEATYESGFVIDKFPISRPNLTFSTLTVSNMSPEDSSIYLCSVGTGGRVAEAFFGQGTRLTVV.

The V and J genes are TRBV4-3 and TRBJ2-7, with D maybe TRBD1 (5 bases). This CDR3 comprises 16 residues. Germline lookup yields CDR1 LGHNA and CDR2 YSLEER. Trimming took 0 bases from V and 6 from J, leaving 18 bases between them. CDR3 loop: CASSQEGPHLLGEQYF. In nucleotides, the CDR3 is TGCGCCAGCAGCCAAGAGGGGCCCCACCTCCTCGGCGAGCAGTACTTC.

The V call is TRBV20-1, the J call TRBJ2-5; TRBD1 aligns across 8 bases. V lost 6 bases to trimming and J lost 1 base; unmatched junction nucleotides: 4. The CDR3 sequence is 13 residues long. Germline CDR1 DFQATT, CDR2 SNEGSKA (reference sequence). This CDR3 reads CSAIDRGQETQYF. CDR3 DNA sequence: TGCAGTGCCATTGACAGGGGCCAAGAGACCCAGTACTTC.

This chain connects TRBV19 to TRBJ1-1, with a tentative D call TRBD1 (6 bases). With 4 bases removed from V and 5 bases from J, the gap between germline ends came to 8 bases. Per the germline V gene, CDR1 is LNHDA and CDR2 is SQIVND (reference sequence). The CDR3 length is 12 residues. CDR3 nucleotides: TGTGCCAGTAGTAACAGGGATACTGAAGCTTTCTTT. It is translated as CASSNRDTEAFF.

The chain couples TRBV9 to TRBJ2-3; 7 nucleotides line up with TRBD2. The CDR3 is 15 residues long. Germline CDR1 SGDLS, CDR2 YYNGEE. Losses at the gene ends were 4 bases for V and 6 bases for J; bases not matched to a gene: 11. CDR3 sequence reads: CASSSELATADTQYF. CDR3 nucleotide sequence: TGTGCCAGCAGCTCCGAACTAGCGACCGCCGATACGCAGTATTTT.

CDR3 protein: CASRGAGTYEQYF. CDR3 bases: TGTGCCAGCCGGGGGGCAGGGACCTACGAGCAGTACTTC. The chain combines TRBV11-2 with TRBJ2-7; perhaps TRBD2 as D (7 bases). Germline CDR1 SGHAT, CDR2 FQNNGV. The CDR3 has 13 residues. Trimming cost V 8 bases and J 2 bases, with 13 bases left between them.